This T cell receptor (beta chain) is drawn from a study of control samples from healthy donors and cancer patients. The table came from immunoSEQ multiplex PCR; TCRdb's copy has only in-frame clones and leaves some out. This sample has 190,000 or so clones; over 80% occur once, and the top ten carry about 1.5%. CDR1 and CDR2 from the germline V gene are MNHEY and SVGAGI. The germline V and J ends were trimmed by 2 bases and 1 base, with 10 bases remaining between them. CDR3 length: 15 residues. This receptor was taken from a man between 18 and 35 years old in good health. The chain couples TRBV6-5 to TRBJ2-3, with D perhaps matching TRBD1 or TRBD2 (6 bases each). Material for sequencing was blood. The CDR3 DNA reads as TGTGCCAGCAGTTACGTAGGGGGGCGCACAGATACGCAGTATTTT. Amino acid sequence: CASSYVGGRTDTQYF.